The subject of this entry is one T cell receptor beta chain. The sample belongs to a study of OX40 agonist ivuxolimab in advanced cancers. Trimming left V 4 bases short and J 7 bases short, with 10 bases between. Per the germline V gene, CDR1 is GTSNPN and CDR2 is SVGIG (reference sequence). The length of the CDR3 is 11 residues. The table came from immunoSEQ multiplex PCR; TCRdb's copy has only in-frame clones and leaves some out. The table has fewer than 45,000 clones, nearly 75% seen once. This clonotype was obtained from an adult with an advanced solid tumor such as melanoma, head and neck, liver or kidney cancer. The chain combines TRBV30 with TRBJ1-1, with D possibly being TRBD1 (5 bases). This sample comprised CD4+ or CD8+ T cells sorted from blood, obtained in a trial of the OX40 agonist ivuxolimab. In DNA form, the CDR3 reads TGTGCCTGGACTAGGGGAGGTGAAGCTTTCTTT. Translating gives CAWTRGGEAFF.